A selection of T cell receptor beta chains follows, all from one sample in a study of identical twins. One entry per CDR3 protein, called by TCRdb with MiXCR from the 5' RACE reads. The repertoire holds more than 400,000 distinct CDR3 sequences, 12% to 15% seen once, with roughly 0.46% in the top ten. These data were also reused for a study on yellow fever vaccine responses in identical twins.

Sequences were obtained from CD4+ T cells sorted from blood. Receptors originate from a young woman in good health. Both conserved end residues are part of each CDR3. The order of the fields is D gene, clone size, V gene, J gene, CDR3 protein, CDR3 DNA. D genes are given only for firm matches. Size values are once, few and many counts, or a class for expanded clones, and some rows have none.

D gene: -
clone size: -
V gene: TRBV29-1
J gene: TRBJ1-2
CDR3 protein: CSVGTPNYGYTF
CDR3 DNA: TGCAGCGTGGGGACACCCAACTATGGCTACACCTTC

D gene: -
clone size: few
V gene: TRBV28
J gene: TRBJ2-5
CDR3 protein: CASSLFGGSQETQYF
CDR3 DNA: TGTGCCAGCAGTTTATTTGGGGGGTCACAAGAGACCCAGTACTTC

D gene: -
clone size: few
V gene: TRBV28
J gene: TRBJ1-1
CDR3 protein: CASSLASSVNTEAFF
CDR3 DNA: TGTGCCAGCAGTTTGGCGTCGTCAGTGAACACTGAAGCTTTCTTT

D gene: -
clone size: -
V gene: TRBV7-9
J gene: TRBJ2-3
CDR3 protein: CASSLDAGASTDTQYF
CDR3 DNA: TGTGCCAGCAGCTTAGATGCAGGGGCGAGCACAGATACGCAGTATTTT

D gene: -
clone size: -
V gene: TRBV5-6
J gene: TRBJ1-5
CDR3 protein: CASSLWQASNQPQHF
CDR3 DNA: TGTGCCAGCAGCTTGTGGCAGGCGAGCAATCAGCCCCAGCATTTT

D gene: -
clone size: -
V gene: TRBV28
J gene: TRBJ2-3
CDR3 protein: CASSPRLFTGLTQYF
CDR3 DNA: TGTGCCAGCAGCCCTAGACTATTCACAGGGCTTACGCAGTATTTT

D gene: TRBD2
clone size: few
V gene: TRBV20-1
J gene: TRBJ2-1
CDR3 protein: CSVPGLVLSYNEQFF
CDR3 DNA: TGCAGTGTCCCGGGACTAGTTCTCTCCTACAATGAGCAGTTCTTC

D gene: -
clone size: few
V gene: TRBV20-1
J gene: TRBJ2-2
CDR3 protein: CSARELAGTGELFF
CDR3 DNA: TGCAGTGCTAGAGAACTAGCAGGCACCGGGGAGCTGTTTTTT

D gene: -
clone size: few
V gene: TRBV12-3/TRBV12-4
J gene: TRBJ2-3
CDR3 protein: CASSLAKDYRRTDAQYF
CDR3 DNA: TGTGCCAGCAGTTTAGCTAAGGACTACCGTCGCACAGATGCGCAGTATTTT

D gene: TRBD2
clone size: few
V gene: TRBV4-2
J gene: TRBJ2-5
CDR3 protein: CASSQDPGLAGGQETQYF
CDR3 DNA: TGTGCCAGCAGCCAAGACCCCGGGCTAGCGGGGGGACAAGAGACCCAGTACTTC

D gene: -
clone size: -
V gene: TRBV7-2
J gene: TRBJ2-1
CDR3 protein: CASSLVANSYNEQFF
CDR3 DNA: TGTGCCAGCAGCTTAGTTGCGAACTCCTACAATGAGCAGTTCTTC

D gene: -
clone size: few
V gene: TRBV14
J gene: TRBJ1-6
CDR3 protein: CASSYRVANSPLHF
CDR3 DNA: TGTGCCAGCAGCTACAGGGTGGCTAATTCACCCCTCCACTTT

D gene: TRBD2
clone size: few
V gene: TRBV20-1
J gene: TRBJ2-3
CDR3 protein: CSASIPFSGGTDTQYF
CDR3 DNA: TGCAGTGCTTCCATCCCGTTTAGCGGGGGCACAGATACGCAGTATTTT

D gene: TRBD2
clone size: -
V gene: TRBV6-1
J gene: TRBJ2-7
CDR3 protein: CAARRTSGQSEQYF
CDR3 DNA: TGTGCCGCCAGAAGGACTAGCGGACAATCGGAGCAGTACTTC

D gene: -
clone size: -
V gene: TRBV18
J gene: TRBJ2-2
CDR3 protein: CASSRLETGELFF
CDR3 DNA: TGTGCCAGCTCACGACTGGAGACCGGGGAGCTGTTTTTT

D gene: -
clone size: -
V gene: TRBV24-1
J gene: TRBJ2-1
CDR3 protein: CATSGDAVSYNEQFF
CDR3 DNA: TGTGCCACCAGTGGCGACGCGGTCTCCTACAATGAGCAGTTCTTC

D gene: TRBD1
clone size: few
V gene: TRBV3-1
J gene: TRBJ1-5
CDR3 protein: CASRRTGTGQPQHF
CDR3 DNA: TGTGCCAGCCGACGGACAGGGACCGGTCAGCCCCAGCATTTT

D gene: -
clone size: -
V gene: TRBV20-1
J gene: TRBJ2-3
CDR3 protein: CSAQQGDTQYF
CDR3 DNA: TGCAGTGCTCAGCAAGGGGATACGCAGTATTTT

D gene: -
clone size: once
V gene: TRBV6-1
J gene: TRBJ2-2
CDR3 protein: CASRKEDYTGELFF
CDR3 DNA: TGTGCCAGCCGGAAGGAGGATTACACCGGGGAGCTGTTTTTT

D gene: TRBD2
clone size: few
V gene: TRBV7-9
J gene: TRBJ2-1
CDR3 protein: CASSLAATSGSSDEQFF
CDR3 DNA: TGTGCCAGCAGCTTAGCCGCTACTAGCGGGAGTTCCGATGAGCAGTTCTTC

D gene: -
clone size: few
V gene: TRBV2
J gene: TRBJ1-5
CDR3 protein: CASKLDSNQPQHF
CDR3 DNA: TGTGCCAGCAAGCTGGATAGCAATCAGCCCCAGCATTTT

D gene: -
clone size: -
V gene: TRBV12-3/TRBV12-4
J gene: TRBJ2-1
CDR3 protein: CASTWGGTYNEQFF
CDR3 DNA: TGTGCCAGCACCTGGGGCGGGACCTACAATGAGCAGTTCTTC

D gene: TRBD2
clone size: -
V gene: TRBV4-1
J gene: TRBJ2-5
CDR3 protein: CASSQDRLAGAPGTQYF
CDR3 DNA: TGCGCCAGCAGCCAAGATAGGCTAGCGGGGGCCCCGGGGACCCAGTACTTC

D gene: TRBD2
clone size: -
V gene: TRBV29-1
J gene: TRBJ2-3
CDR3 protein: CSVYAGGTDTQYF
CDR3 DNA: TGCAGCGTTTACGCGGGGGGTACAGATACGCAGTATTTT

D gene: -
clone size: few
V gene: TRBV5-1
J gene: TRBJ2-2
CDR3 protein: CASNRTGGHTGELFF
CDR3 DNA: TGCGCCAGCAACAGGACCGGGGGGCACACCGGGGAGCTGTTTTTT

D gene: TRBD2
clone size: -
V gene: TRBV5-1
J gene: TRBJ2-2
CDR3 protein: CASSSGLAGVGELFF
CDR3 DNA: TGCGCCAGCAGCTCTGGACTAGCGGGAGTCGGGGAGCTGTTTTTT

D gene: TRBD1
clone size: -
V gene: TRBV7-9
J gene: TRBJ1-6
CDR3 protein: CASSRQWGTGENSPLHF
CDR3 DNA: TGTGCCAGCAGCCGCCAATGGGGGACAGGAGAAAATTCACCCCTCCACTTT

D gene: -
clone size: -
V gene: TRBV10-1
J gene: TRBJ2-2
CDR3 protein: CASSERGLTGELFF
CDR3 DNA: TGCGCCAGCAGTGAACGGGGCCTCACCGGGGAGCTGTTTTTT

D gene: TRBD2
clone size: few
V gene: TRBV12-3/TRBV12-4
J gene: TRBJ2-1
CDR3 protein: CASSFLGGGAVYEQFF
CDR3 DNA: TGTGCCAGCAGTTTTTTAGGCGGGGGGGCCGTTTATGAGCAGTTCTTC

D gene: TRBD1
clone size: few
V gene: TRBV5-1
J gene: TRBJ2-4
CDR3 protein: CASSWTGTGMDIQYF
CDR3 DNA: TGCGCCAGCAGCTGGACCGGGACAGGGATGGACATTCAGTACTTC

D gene: -
clone size: many
V gene: TRBV5-1
J gene: TRBJ1-5
CDR3 protein: CASSLGGTGAVQPQHF
CDR3 DNA: TGCGCCAGCAGCTTGGGGGGTACGGGGGCTGTTCAGCCCCAGCATTTT

D gene: TRBD1
clone size: few
V gene: TRBV15
J gene: TRBJ2-1
CDR3 protein: CATSRAGQGYNEQFF
CDR3 DNA: TGTGCCACCAGCAGAGCGGGACAGGGATACAATGAGCAGTTCTTC

D gene: TRBD1
clone size: -
V gene: TRBV28
J gene: TRBJ1-4
CDR3 protein: CASSSTGGADEKLFF
CDR3 DNA: TGTGCCAGCAGTAGTACAGGGGGCGCGGATGAAAAACTGTTTTTT

D gene: -
clone size: -
V gene: TRBV15
J gene: TRBJ2-3
CDR3 protein: CATSQQLGETQYF
CDR3 DNA: TGTGCCACCAGCCAGCAACTTGGAGAAACGCAGTATTTT

D gene: -
clone size: -
V gene: TRBV20-1
J gene: TRBJ2-1
CDR3 protein: CSARGRAASYNEQFF
CDR3 DNA: TGCAGTGCTAGAGGGAGGGCGGCATCCTACAATGAGCAGTTCTTC

D gene: TRBD2
clone size: few
V gene: TRBV7-3
J gene: TRBJ2-1
CDR3 protein: CASSSPLAGVGYNEQFF
CDR3 DNA: TGTGCCAGCAGCTCCCCACTAGCGGGAGTGGGATACAATGAGCAGTTCTTC

D gene: -
clone size: few
V gene: TRBV2
J gene: TRBJ2-3
CDR3 protein: CASLPWGGTDTQYF
CDR3 DNA: TGTGCCAGCCTCCCTTGGGGCGGGACAGATACGCAGTATTTT

D gene: -
clone size: few
V gene: TRBV28
J gene: TRBJ1-2
CDR3 protein: CASSLGLGSIEYGYTF
CDR3 DNA: TGTGCCAGCAGTTTGGGTCTCGGCAGTATAGAGTATGGCTACACCTTC

D gene: -
clone size: few
V gene: TRBV12-3/TRBV12-4
J gene: TRBJ2-4
CDR3 protein: CASSLGLARGIAAKNIQYF
CDR3 DNA: TGTGCCAGCAGTTTAGGGCTAGCGAGGGGGATCGCCGCCAAAAACATTCAGTACTTC

D gene: -
clone size: many
V gene: TRBV10-3
J gene: TRBJ1-5
CDR3 protein: CAISDGREGQPQHF
CDR3 DNA: TGTGCCATCAGTGACGGACGCGAAGGTCAGCCCCAGCATTTT

D gene: -
clone size: -
V gene: TRBV5-8
J gene: TRBJ2-1
CDR3 protein: CASSLIRVSSYNEQFF
CDR3 DNA: TGTGCCAGCAGCTTGATCAGGGTGAGCTCCTACAATGAGCAGTTCTTC

D gene: -
clone size: few
V gene: TRBV15
J gene: TRBJ2-2
CDR3 protein: CATSRDFGAGDGELFF
CDR3 DNA: TGTGCCACCAGCAGAGATTTCGGGGCAGGGGACGGGGAGCTGTTTTTT

D gene: TRBD2
clone size: few
V gene: TRBV15
J gene: TRBJ2-2
CDR3 protein: CATSRDELAGYTGELFF
CDR3 DNA: TGTGCCACCAGCAGAGATGAGCTAGCGGGTTACACCGGGGAGCTGTTTTTT

D gene: -
clone size: few
V gene: TRBV20-1
J gene: TRBJ2-1
CDR3 protein: CSAREGGVTYNEQFF
CDR3 DNA: TGCAGTGCTAGAGAGGGCGGGGTCACCTACAATGAGCAGTTCTTC

D gene: -
clone size: -
V gene: TRBV6-1
J gene: TRBJ2-1
CDR3 protein: CASSRRQSPIDNEQFF
CDR3 DNA: TGTGCCAGCAGTCGTCGACAGTCCCCGATTGACAATGAGCAGTTCTTC

D gene: -
clone size: -
V gene: TRBV3-1
J gene: TRBJ2-4
CDR3 protein: CASSPGTLNIQYF
CDR3 DNA: TGTGCCAGCAGCCCCGGGACTCTAAACATTCAGTACTTC

D gene: -
clone size: -
V gene: TRBV6-1
J gene: TRBJ2-2
CDR3 protein: CASTRGRATTGELFF
CDR3 DNA: TGTGCCAGCACCAGGGGGAGGGCGACCACCGGGGAGCTGTTTTTT

D gene: -
clone size: -
V gene: TRBV20-1
J gene: TRBJ2-5
CDR3 protein: CSAPGRGETQYF
CDR3 DNA: TGCAGTGCTCCGGGCCGGGGGGAGACCCAGTACTTC

D gene: -
clone size: -
V gene: TRBV7-9
J gene: TRBJ1-2
CDR3 protein: CASSLVSGQGAGYTF
CDR3 DNA: TGTGCCAGCAGCTTAGTATCGGGGCAGGGTGCTGGCTACACCTTC

D gene: TRBD2
clone size: -
V gene: TRBV12-3/TRBV12-4
J gene: TRBJ2-2
CDR3 protein: CASSLVLRGGGGELFF
CDR3 DNA: TGTGCCAGCAGTTTAGTCCTCCGGGGGGGCGGCGGGGAGCTGTTTTTT